Following are 2 T cell receptor beta chains from one sample sequenced in a study of radiation and T cells in renal cell carcinoma. Data came from immunoSEQ multiplex PCR; TCRdb stores just in-frame clones and leaves some out. Of over 60,000 clones listed, approximately 83% are singletons. The time point: blood 2 weeks post-SBRT. Treatment of the sample: 15 Gy SBRT to primary tumor, nephrectomy 4 weeks later. The sample consisted of blood, taken from a patient whose treatment included radiotherapy and nephrectomy. The receptor set was obtained from a woman in her forties or fifties with renal cell carcinoma.

The chain uses TRBV5-4 and TRBJ2-1; TRBD2 aligns across 10 bases. The CDR3 totals 15 residues. The germline gives CDR1 SGHNT, CDR2 YYREEE (reference sequence). V was pared by 0 bases and J by 5 bases, with 2 bases of the junction left unmatched. The CDR3 nucleotides read TGTGCCAGCAGCTTGGAACTAGCGGGGAACAATGAGCAGTTCTTC. The encoded protein is CASSLELAGNNEQFF.

The chain combines TRBV5-6 with TRBJ2-7; D is undetermined. The CDR3 loop spans 13 amino acids. CDR1 SGHDT and CDR2 YYEEEE come from the germline V gene. The ends were cut back, 5 bases at V and 0 bases at J, with 9 bases in the middle. In DNA form, the CDR3 reads TGTGCCAGCAGAAAAACCAGCTCCTACGAGCAGTACTTC. Translated, it gives CASRKTSSYEQYF.